A single sample gave rise to the 20 T cell receptor beta chains below, sequenced in a study of cytomegalovirus exposure and HLA in healthy donors (dated 2017 in TCRdb). Libraries were made using the immunoSEQ multiplex PCR assay. The multiplex PCR relied on a mix of 60 forward primers for TCR Vbeta segments and 13 reverse primers for TCR Jbeta segments. Entries here come from immuneACCESS through TCRdb and include only in-frame sequences with V and J called. Some clones fail to appear in such tables; in the studies checked, an unresolved V gene covers under half of the shortfall, and the cause of the remainder is unknown. The sample includes about 150,000 clones, with around 68% observed a single time. The top ten clonotypes cover roughly 2% of the sample. Sequencing was carried out using PBMCs. These TCRs come from a man aged 25 to 45 in good health and CMV-seronegative.

V and J are TRBV18 and TRBJ2-1; 11 bases agree with TRBD2. Losses at the gene ends were 0 bases for V and 5 bases for J; bases not matched to a gene: 0. The CDR3 is 15 amino acids. Germline CDR1 and CDR2: KGHSH and LQKENI. CDR3 DNA: TGTGCCAGCTCACCACCGACTAGCGGGGACAATGAGCAGTTCTTC. It is translated as CASSPPTSGDNEQFF.

This rearrangement joins TRBV7-3 to TRBJ2-1, with 8 bases aligning to TRBD1. Trimming took 2 bases from V and 5 from J; bases not matched to a gene: 2. This CDR3 region has 14 residues. Per germline, CDR1 SGHTA and CDR2 FQGTGA. CDR3 region: CASSLAGQDNEQFF. For the CDR3, the DNA is TGTGCCAGCAGCTTAGCGGGACAGGACAATGAGCAGTTCTTC.

The chain joins TRBV28 to TRBJ1-2, with 7 bases aligning to TRBD1. Germline assignment: CDR1 MDHEN and CDR2 SYDVKM. The V gene end was trimmed by 5 bases and the J gene end by 7 bases; junction bases not matched to a gene: 7. The CDR3 sequence is 13 residues long. CDR3 region: CASSLTGAGGYTF. In nucleotides, the CDR3 is TGTGCCAGCAGTCTTACAGGGGCGGGTGGCTACACCTTC.

This chain connects TRBV10-3 to TRBJ1-6; 11 positions agree with TRBD1. Looked up from germline, CDR1 is ENHRY and CDR2 is SYGVKD. With V trimmed by 10 bases and J by 10 bases, 21 bases remained unmatched. The CDR3 contains 18 residues. As DNA, the CDR3 is TGTGCCACCAATAAAGGGGTCCGGACAGGGGGCAAGGGCTCACCCCTCCACTTT. Translated, it gives CATNKGVRTGGKGSPLHF.

In nucleotides, the CDR3 is TGTGCCAGCAGCTTGGCCGGTTCCAATATGAACACTGAAGCTTTCTTT. This codes for CASSLAGSNMNTEAFF. This rearrangement joins TRBV5-5 to TRBJ1-1; D uncertain. This CDR3 spans 16 amino acids. Trimming took off 0 bases at V and 0 bases at J, with 12 bases between the two ends. The germline CDR1 and CDR2 sequences are SGHKS and YYEKEE (reference sequence). Full variable domain (rest looked up from reference TRBV5-5 and TRBJ1-1): DAGVTQSPTHLIKTRGQQVTLRCSPISGHKSVSWYQQVLGQGPQFIFQYYEKEERGRGNFPDRFSARQFPNYSSELNVNALLLGDSALYLCASSLAGSNMNTEAFFGQGTRLTVV.

J is TRBJ1-1 and V is TRBV28; 8 bases match TRBD1. This CDR3 contains 11 residues. V lost 8 bases, J lost 11 bases, and 7 bases stayed unmatched. Germline lookup yields CDR1 MDHEN and CDR2 SYDVKM. CDR3 in DNA: TGTGCCAGCGCAGGACAGGGTGGGGCTTTCTTT. This gives the protein CASAGQGGAFF.

This chain joins TRBV15 and TRBJ2-3; TRBD1 might be the D (6 bases). V lost 1 base, J lost 0 bases, and 11 bases lay in between. Germline CDR1 reads LNHNV; CDR2 reads YYDKDF (reference sequence). The CDR3 length is 16 residues. The CDR3 region is CATSRAPGASTDTQYF. CDR3 bases: TGTGCCACCAGCAGAGCCCCAGGGGCGAGCACAGATACGCAGTATTTT.

In regard to this clone: Relative to the germline gene, one junction end is altered; a read error may explain this. The chain couples TRBV25-1 to TRBJ1-5; unclear D gene. This CDR3 has 15 residues. Germline-derived CDR1 and CDR2 are MGHDK and SYGVNS. The CDR3, as DNA: TGTGCCAGCAGTGACAGCAGAGGGTTCAATCAGCCCCAGAATTTT. Amino acid sequence: CASSDSRGFNQPQNF. The complete variable domain, with remaining parts taken from reference TRBV25-1 and TRBJ1-5, reads EADIYQTPRYLVIGTGKKITLECSQTMGHDKMYWYQQDPGMELHLIHYSYGVNSTEKGDLSSESTVSRIRTEHFPLTLESARPSHTSQYLCASSDSRGFNQPQNFGDGTRLSIL.

The rearrangement links TRBV7-3 to TRBJ2-1; D might be TRBD1 (5 bases). Germline V CDR1 and CDR2: SGHTA, FQGTGA. CDR3 length equals 15 residues. V gave up 0 bases and J gave up 7 bases, with 13 bases separating them. The CDR3, as DNA: TGTGCCAGCAGCTTAACCCCAGGGTCAGAAAATGAGCAGTTCTTC. This encodes CASSLTPGSENEQFF.

The CDR3 sequence: CASNTGTGGAGTGELFF. In nucleotides, the CDR3 is TGCGCCAGCAACACCGGGACAGGGGGCGCGGGTACCGGGGAGCTGTTTTTT. The chain has TRBV5-1 and TRBJ2-2, with 12 bases fitting TRBD1. Germline V CDR1 and CDR2: SGHRS, YFSETQ. The CDR3 is made up of 17 amino acids. The junction had 11 bases not matched to a gene; V was cut back by 6 bases and J by 5 bases.

CDR3 sequence reads: CAISESTGGSYNEQFF. Here the CDR3 DNA reads TGTGCCATCAGTGAGTCGACAGGGGGCTCCTACAATGAGCAGTTCTTC. The chain has TRBV10-3 and TRBJ2-1, with 9 bases matching TRBD1. Germline V gene lookup returns CDR1 ENHRY and CDR2 SYGVKD. This CDR3 has 16 amino acids. V lost 0 bases and J lost 0; bases outside the gene matches: 0.

This clone was seen a few times. This rearrangement joins TRBV9 to TRBJ1-1; the D gene is possibly TRBD1 (5 bases). V was shortened by 2 bases and J by 4 bases, with 12 bases between the two germline ends. This CDR3 spans 14 amino acids. Germline loops: CDR1 SGDLS, CDR2 YYNGEE. The chain's CDR3 is CASSVAGHSTEAFF. DNA for the CDR3: TGTGCCAGCAGCGTTGCTGGACACTCCACTGAAGCTTTCTTT.

The rearrangement joins TRBV7-9 to TRBJ2-3, with 13 positions matching TRBD2. Germline CDR1 and CDR2: SEHNR and FQNEAQ (reference sequence). With V trimmed by 7 bases and J by 7 bases, 14 bases remained unmatched. The CDR3 is made up of 17 amino acids. The CDR3 spells CASILWGLAGIGNTQYF. In DNA, the CDR3 is TGTGCCAGCATTCTTTGGGGACTAGCGGGGATTGGTAATACGCAGTATTTT.

This chain joins TRBV28 and TRBJ2-7; TRBD1 matches at 10 bases. Germline lookup yields CDR1 MDHEN and CDR2 SYDVKM. The V and J ends lost 8 bases and 6 bases, in that order; junction bases with no gene match: 13. The CDR3 contains 15 residues. CDR3 in DNA: TGTGCCAGCGGGCCTCCAGGGACAGGGGACACCGAGCAGTACTTC. Amino acids: CASGPPGTGDTEQYF. The variable domain in full, with the rest retrieved from reference TRBV28 and TRBJ2-7, is DVKVTQSSRYLVKRTGEKVFLECVQDMDHENMFWYRQDPGLGLRLIYFSYDVKMKEKGDIPEGYSVSREKKERFSLILESASTNQTSMYLCASGPPGTGDTEQYFGPGTRLTVT.

The chain has TRBV7-9 and TRBJ2-7, with 12 bases identical to TRBD1. V shed 4 bases and J 7 bases; nucleotides not matched to a gene: 8. Germline CDR1 and CDR2: SEHNR and FQNEAQ (reference sequence). The CDR3 sequence is 15 residues long. In nucleotides, the CDR3 is TGTGCCAGCAGCTCCTGGGACAGGGGGCTCGGGGAGCAGTACTTC. Its translation: CASSSWDRGLGEQYF.

The chain links TRBV6-1 to TRBJ2-5; 9 bases are a match to TRBD2. The CDR3 is 15 residues long. In germline, CDR1 is MNHNS, CDR2 SASEGT. Trimming at V came to 5 bases and at J to 5 bases, leaving 9 bases not matched to a gene. The CDR3, as DNA: TGTGCCAGCAGTCCTCTGGGACTAGCATGGGAGACCCAGTACTTC. Translated: CASSPLGLAWETQYF.

The genes are TRBV27 and TRBJ2-3; tentatively, D is TRBD2 (7 bases). The CDR3 runs to 14 residues. Trimming took 1 base from V and 8 from J, leaving 13 bases between them. The germline V gene encodes CDR1 MNHEY and CDR2 SMNVEV (reference sequence). The CDR3 loop is CASSLWGGRSTQYF. The CDR3 DNA sequence: TGTGCCAGCAGTTTATGGGGGGGGCGCTCTACGCAGTATTTT.

This clone was detected only once. V gene TRBV7-2 combines with J gene TRBJ2-7, with D perhaps TRBD1 (5 bases). CDR3 size: 14 residues. V was pared by 0 bases and J by 3 bases, with 9 bases between. The germline V gene has CDR1 SGHTA and CDR2 FQGNSA. This chain's CDR3 is CASSLASDSYEQYF. In DNA form, the CDR3 reads TGTGCCAGCAGCTTAGCCTCCGACAGCTACGAGCAGTACTTC.

This rearrangement joins TRBV19 to TRBJ2-5; tentatively, D is TRBD1 (7 bases). This CDR3 contains 15 residues. Trimming stripped 2 bases from V and 5 bases from J, with 15 bases between. Germline V gene data show CDR1 as LNHDA and CDR2 as SQIVND (reference sequence). The CDR3 sequence: CASSISPGGRETQYF. The CDR3 region has the DNA TGTGCCAGTAGTATATCACCAGGGGGGAGGGAGACCCAGTACTTC.

This clone has more than one count but fewer than ten. This chain uses TRBV5-1 with TRBJ2-3; D is unresolved. This CDR3 is built from 14 residues. Germline V gives CDR1 SGHRS, CDR2 YFSETQ. V was shortened by 1 base and J by 0 bases, with 6 bases between the two germline ends. The CDR3 DNA reads as TGCGCCAGCAGCTTGCTAGGCAGCACAGATACGCAGTATTTT. It codes for CASSLLGSTDTQYF.